This T cell receptor (beta chain) was sequenced during a study of T cells in Graves' hyperthyroidism and ophthalmopathy. Across the whole study: Upon initial diagnosis and before any treatment, peripheral blood was collected. Study-level points and caveats: Blood also carried most thyroid clonotypes expanded above 0.001.

CDR3 length: 16 amino acids. The V gene's germline CDR1 is MNHEY and CDR2 SMNVEV (reference sequence). V lost 4 bases to trimming and J lost 1 base; unmatched junction nucleotides: 7. For ophthalmopathy patients, the Clinical Activity Score was at least 3 and the NOSPECS grade at least 4; duration was under 3 months. 10 ml of fresh peripheral blood supplied the PBMCs. This clonotype has at least ten counts. Its antigen is not known. TCR beta CDR3 region amplification was performed from RNA transcripts. HTBI primers were employed in a first-round RT-PCR of the TCR CDR3. TCRdb processed the multiplex PCR reads anew with MiXCR; each CDR3 protein has one entry. The table shows some 490,000 distinct CDR3 sequences, with 22% occurring only once.

The J gene is TRBJ2-7, the V gene TRBV27; 10 nucleotides line up with TRBD2. The sample comprised blood. The source of this sequence is a woman in her 70s with Graves' ophthalmopathy. CDR3: CASSSSAGGGSYEQYF. In nucleotides, the CDR3 is TGTGCCAGCAGTTCATCAGCGGGGGGGGGGTCCTACGAGCAGTACTTC.